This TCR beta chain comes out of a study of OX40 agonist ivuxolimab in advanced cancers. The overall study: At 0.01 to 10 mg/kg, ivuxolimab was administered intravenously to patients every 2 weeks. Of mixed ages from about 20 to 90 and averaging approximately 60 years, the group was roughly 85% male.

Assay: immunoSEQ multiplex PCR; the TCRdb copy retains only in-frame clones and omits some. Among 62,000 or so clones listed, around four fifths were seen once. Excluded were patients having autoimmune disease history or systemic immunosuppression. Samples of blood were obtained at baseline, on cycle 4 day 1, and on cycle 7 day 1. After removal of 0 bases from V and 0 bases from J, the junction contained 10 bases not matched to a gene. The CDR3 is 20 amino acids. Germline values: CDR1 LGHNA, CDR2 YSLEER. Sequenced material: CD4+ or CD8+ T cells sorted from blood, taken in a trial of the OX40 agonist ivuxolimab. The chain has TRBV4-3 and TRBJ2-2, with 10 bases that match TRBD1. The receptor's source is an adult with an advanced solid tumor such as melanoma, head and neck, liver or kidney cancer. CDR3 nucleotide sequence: TGCGCCAGCAGCCAAGATCAGTCCGGGACAGGGGATTCGAACACCGGGGAGCTGTTTTTT. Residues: CASSQDQSGTGDSNTGELFF.